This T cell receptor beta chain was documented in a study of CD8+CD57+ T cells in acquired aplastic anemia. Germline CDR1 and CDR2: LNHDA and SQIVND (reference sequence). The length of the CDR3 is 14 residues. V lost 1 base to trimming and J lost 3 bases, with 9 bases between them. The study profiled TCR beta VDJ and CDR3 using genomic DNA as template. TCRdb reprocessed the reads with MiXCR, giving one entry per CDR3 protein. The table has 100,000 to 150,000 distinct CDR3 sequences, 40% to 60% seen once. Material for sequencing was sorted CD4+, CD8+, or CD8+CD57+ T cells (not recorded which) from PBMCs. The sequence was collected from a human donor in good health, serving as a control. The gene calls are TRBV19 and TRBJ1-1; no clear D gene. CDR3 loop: CASSIGGVYTEAFF. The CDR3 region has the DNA TGTGCCAGTAGTATAGGGGGTGTGTACACTGAAGCTTTCTTT.